These T cell receptor beta chains were read from a single sample in a study of cytomegalovirus exposure and HLA in healthy donors. This table comes from immunoSEQ multiplex PCR, and its TCRdb copy is limited to in-frame clones, with some not included. Seen here are about 110,000 clones, more than 60% observed once, and the top ten hold approximately 8.6%. Sequencing was performed on PBMCs. These receptors all stem from a middle-aged woman in good health and CMV-seropositive. CDR3s include the opening cysteine and the closing phenylalanine or tryptophan. D genes are given only for firm matches. Not every row has a clone size; where given, it reads once, few, many or a size class.

.,TRBJ2-3,TRBV2,.,TGTGCCAGCAGTGGGACTGTGGTAGATACGCAGTATTTT,CASSGTVVDTQYF
.,TRBJ2-7,TRBV7-9,TRBD2,TGTGCCAGCAGCTTAGGCGGGAGCTACCAATACGAGCAGTACTTC,CASSLGGSYQYEQYF
.,TRBJ2-5,TRBV6-1,TRBD1,TGTGCCAGCAAGACAGGGGGTCGGGAGACCCAGTACTTC,CASKTGGRETQYF
few,TRBJ2-5,TRBV7-9,TRBD2,TGTGCCAGCAGTCCCGGGACTAGCGAGAAAGAGACCCAGTACTTC,CASSPGTSEKETQYF
.,TRBJ2-7,TRBV29-1,TRBD1,TGCAGCGTGGGACAGGGGGTCTACGAGCAGTACTTC,CSVGQGVYEQYF
.,TRBJ1-1,TRBV7-8,.,TGTGCCAGCAGCTTACCAGGGATGGATGGCGTGAACACTGAAGCTTTCTTT,CASSLPGMDGVNTEAFF
.,TRBJ2-1,TRBV28,.,TGTGCCAGCAGTTTCATCACTGTAACGAACAATGAGCAGTTCTTC,CASSFITVTNNEQFF
.,TRBJ1-1,TRBV5-4,.,TGTGCCAGCAGCCGAATTGGGGGGAGCACTGAAGCTTTCTTT,CASSRIGGSTEAFF
.,TRBJ1-5,TRBV5-6,.,TGTGCCAGCAGCTTGAGATCTGGGGGGAGAGTAGGGTCTAATCAGCCCCAGCATTTT,CASSLRSGGRVGSNQPQHF
.,TRBJ1-1,TRBV19,TRBD1,TGTGCCAGTAGTATCAACACAGGGGTGGGCACTGAAGCTTTCTTT,CASSINTGVGTEAFF
.,TRBJ2-2,TRBV28,TRBD2,TGTGCCAGCAGGTTCTACGGGAGGGCCGACACCGGGGAGCTGTTTTTT,CASRFYGRADTGELFF
.,TRBJ1-1,TRBV20-1,.,TGCAGTGCTAGAGATCGGACTGAAGCTTTCTTT,CSARDRTEAFF
.,TRBJ2-1,TRBV27,TRBD2,TGTGCCAGCAGTTTATCCCCGGCGGCGGGGGTGTGGTTTGAGCAGTTCTTC,CASSLSPAAGVWFEQFF
.,TRBJ1-4,TRBV7-9,.,TGTGCCAGCACCCTGCAGGGCGGGGCTAATGAAAAACTGTTTTTT,CASTLQGGANEKLFF
.,TRBJ2-5,TRBV7-3,.,TGTGCCAGCAGCCCCGGGTCCCAAGAGACCCAGTACTTC,CASSPGSQETQYF
.,TRBJ1-3,TRBV19,.,TGTGCCAGTAGTATCACAGGGGGAAACACCATATATTTT,CASSITGGNTIYF
.,TRBJ2-7,TRBV27,.,TGTGCCAGCAGTGCCATCATTAATAGGGGTTACGAGCAGTACTTC,CASSAIINRGYEQYF
.,TRBJ2-2,TRBV6-5,TRBD1,TGTGCCAGCAACGACAGGGCCGGGGAGCTGTTTTTT,CASNDRAGELFF
few,TRBJ1-2,TRBV5-4,.,TGCGCCAGCAGCCAAGATCGAGCCGGGAACTATGGCTACACCTTC,CASSQDRAGNYGYTF
.,TRBJ1-5,TRBV10-3,.,TGTGCCACCAAGACACCCCTTGAGGGTCAGCCCCAGCATTTT,CATKTPLEGQPQHF
.,TRBJ1-2,TRBV18,.,TGTGCCAGCTCACCCCCCGGGGGGCGAGGGAACTATGGCTACACCTTC,CASSPPGGRGNYGYTF
once,TRBJ1-2,TRBV7-2,.,TGTGCCAGCAGCTTAGCGCGGCGCGTCTCGTATGGCTACACCTTC,CASSLARRVSYGYTF
few,TRBJ2-7,TRBV2,TRBD2,TGTGCCAGCAGTACTGGGACTAGCCAGGTCTACGAGCAGTACTTC,CASSTGTSQVYEQYF
.,TRBJ1-5,TRBV18,TRBD1,TGTGCCAGCTCACCCCGGAGGACAGGGGGAGGAGGACAGCCCCAGCATTTT,CASSPRRTGGGGQPQHF
.,TRBJ1-2,TRBV19,.,TGTGCCAGTACGAGGGGGGGAACCCGGGAATATGGCTACACCTTC,CASTRGGTREYGYTF
.,TRBJ1-5,TRBV4-3,TRBD1,TGCGCCAGCAGCCGTATACAGGGGGCTGGCAATCAGCCCCAGCATTTT,CASSRIQGAGNQPQHF
once,TRBJ2-5,TRBV7-9,TRBD2,TGTGCCAGCAGCTTAGGAGGGAGCGGGAGGGTAGGGTACCAAGAGACCCAGTACTTC,CASSLGGSGRVGYQETQYF
few,TRBJ2-7,TRBV11-3,TRBD2,TGTGCCAGCAGCTTAGTGTTCCAAGCGGGGAGCTCCTACGAGCAGTACTTC,CASSLVFQAGSSYEQYF
.,TRBJ2-7,TRBV25-1,TRBD1,TGTGCCAGCAGAAGAGGACAGGGCACCTACGAGCAGTACTTC,CASRRGQGTYEQYF
.,TRBJ2-2,TRBV5-6,.,TGTGCCAGCAGCTTGGATCTAGTAGTGAACACCGGGGAGCTGTTTTTT,CASSLDLVVNTGELFF
.,TRBJ1-6,TRBV7-2,.,TGTGCCAGCAGCTTAGCCCTTGTACAAGATAATTCACCCCTCCACTTT,CASSLALVQDNSPLHF
few,TRBJ2-1,TRBV29-1,TRBD2,TGCAGCGTCGGTAGCGGGAGTAAGTTAGATGAGCAGTTCTTC,CSVGSGSKLDEQFF
.,TRBJ2-7,TRBV19,TRBD1,TGTGCCAGTAGTATCGGGACAGGTCACAGCGAGCAGTACTTC,CASSIGTGHSEQYF
.,TRBJ1-1,TRBV6-1,TRBD1,TGTGCCAGCAGTGGTGGAGGGAGCAGGGGGAGCACTGAAGCTTTCTTT,CASSGGGSRGSTEAFF
few,TRBJ2-2,TRBV28,TRBD2,TGTGCCAGCAGTTCGGGTGGGAGCGGGAGTTATACCGGGGAGCTGTTTTTT,CASSSGGSGSYTGELFF
.,TRBJ1-2,TRBV5-1,.,TGCGCCAGCAGCCCTCTGGGGGGGGGTACCGGGTCCAACTATGGCTACACCTTC,CASSPLGGGTGSNYGYTF
few,TRBJ2-3,TRBV9,.,TGTGCCAGCAGCGCCCATACAGATACGCAGTATTTT,CASSAHTDTQYF
.,TRBJ2-1,TRBV5-1,TRBD2,TGCGCCAGCAGCTCCACTAGCGGGAGCTGGAGCAATGAGCAGTTCTTC,CASSSTSGSWSNEQFF
.,TRBJ2-2,TRBV2,.,TGTGCCAGCAGGGTCTACAGGAACACCGGGGAGCTGTTTTTT,CASRVYRNTGELFF
once,TRBJ1-5,TRBV11-2,.,TGTGCCAGCAGCATGGGTCGGGGGGCGAGCAATCAGCCCCAGCATTTT,CASSMGRGASNQPQHF